This is a list of T cell receptor beta chains from one sample in a study of blood T cell repertoires in COVID-19. Data came from immunoSEQ multiplex PCR; TCRdb stores just in-frame clones and leaves some out. The sample holds over 350,000 clones, around 87% seen once. The source material was PBMCs or T cells enriched from blood (not recorded which). These receptors all stem from a woman aged 50 to 60 who had recovered from COVID-19. CDR3s include the opening cysteine and the closing phenylalanine or tryptophan. The order of the fields is J gene, V gene, clone size, CDR3 protein. Only part of the rows carry a size: once, few, many, or a class if the clone is expanded.

j_gene: TRBJ2-3; v_gene: TRBV4-1; abundance: .; CDR3aa: CASSQLGLASDTQYF
j_gene: TRBJ2-7; v_gene: TRBV7-2; abundance: once; CDR3aa: CASSPKRGIYEQYF
j_gene: TRBJ1-2; v_gene: TRBV29-1; abundance: .; CDR3aa: CSVAGLGGLVYGYTF
j_gene: TRBJ2-7; v_gene: TRBV18; abundance: .; CDR3aa: CASSPLFFSGGAIGHGQYF
j_gene: TRBJ1-6; v_gene: TRBV7-9; abundance: .; CDR3aa: CASSLGTGAPNSPLHF
j_gene: TRBJ1-1; v_gene: TRBV4-3; abundance: .; CDR3aa: CASSQGPYRGYYTEAFF
j_gene: TRBJ2-7; v_gene: TRBV4-2; abundance: .; CDR3aa: CASSQDLDRLYEQYF
j_gene: TRBJ1-4; v_gene: TRBV7-8; abundance: .; CDR3aa: CASSNIWGPTNEKLFF
j_gene: TRBJ1-1; v_gene: TRBV25-1; abundance: .; CDR3aa: CASSESVGRDTEAFF
j_gene: TRBJ2-1; v_gene: TRBV3-1/TRBV3-2; abundance: once; CDR3aa: CASSFRGGPASNEQFF
j_gene: TRBJ2-7; v_gene: TRBV19; abundance: .; CDR3aa: CASSIEGLAGTYEQYF
j_gene: TRBJ2-3; v_gene: TRBV29-1; abundance: .; CDR3aa: CSVGVAGGMDTQYF
j_gene: TRBJ2-7; v_gene: TRBV29-1; abundance: .; CDR3aa: CSVAAQGDNYEQYF
j_gene: TRBJ2-2; v_gene: TRBV14; abundance: once; CDR3aa: CASSQVYGTANTGELFF
j_gene: TRBJ2-5; v_gene: TRBV23-1; abundance: once; CDR3aa: CASSHTSGGHQETQYF
j_gene: TRBJ1-2; v_gene: TRBV7-9; abundance: .; CDR3aa: CASSLVGGNYGYTF
j_gene: TRBJ1-2; v_gene: TRBV4-1; abundance: .; CDR3aa: CASSHSQDVSYTF
j_gene: TRBJ1-2; v_gene: TRBV7-2; abundance: few; CDR3aa: CASSRDRDSSIYTF